This TCR beta chain is from a study of T cells after yellow fever vaccination (dated by TCRdb to about 2019). Study-wide context: Libraries from fractions with low cell numbers were prepared with the SMART-Seq v4 Ultra Low Input RNA kit. Two healthy male donors, one aged 18 to 30 and one aged 30 to 40 years, made up the cohort. To follow T-cell clones before and after primary and booster YFV17D yellow fever vaccination, bulk TCR alpha and beta repertoires were sequenced over time. Bulk PBMC replicates and cell subsets were isolated from blood drawn at multiple timepoints before and after both primary and secondary immunization.

TCR cDNA was synthesized by 5'RACE template switching, through which a universal primer site and unique molecular identifiers were introduced. Priming for cDNA synthesis came from both the TCR alpha and TCR beta constant segments. Library amplification used two PCR steps, and the second PCR step added sample barcodes and sequencing adapters. Sequencing of libraries was done on Illumina HiSeq 2500 (2x100 bp) or NovaSeq (2x150 bp). The authors' analysis ran thus. MIGEC handled demultiplexing of reads and collapsing into UMI consensus sequences, while MiXCR performed V(D)J alignment. Vaccine-responding clonotypes were identified with edgeR using replicate PBMC samples, with FDR below 0.01 and a log2 fold change above 5 up to day 15 being required. Each bulk clonotype received a CD4 or CD8 identity based on whether the sequenced CD4 or CD8 repertoire contained that clonotype at higher abundance. TCRdb reran the public reads through fastp at Q25 and MiXCR, keeping productive beta chains. Each entry is one CDR3 protein sequence, shown with its most common DNA and genes. The V and J calls here are based on TCRdb, not the publication. For this sample there are hundreds of thousands of distinct CDR3 sequences; roughly 6.2% appear just once. 15% of the sample lies in the top ten.

The treatment or condition label, as the study defines it: live attenuated yellow fever vaccine strain. Two biological replicates of bulk PBMCs were collected at each blood-draw timepoint. A standard Ficoll-Paque protocol was used to isolate PBMCs from peripheral blood. RNA was extracted with TriZol from bulk PBMCs, CD4 and CD8 fractions, and dextramer-positive and dextramer-negative fractions. As concerns this clonotype: Its cognate antigen has yet to be identified. No base quality information exists; no much larger clone differs at one position.

What the research found in general, with its limitations: Computational filtering was needed because FACS-sorted repertoires could contain abundant contaminating clonotypes from the bulk population. The secondary T-cell response was weaker than the primary response but faster, peaking on day 5 instead of day 15. A small share of clonotypes was detected in both CD4 and CD8 compartments, with the overlap likely arising from convergent recombination. Most clones expanded after primary vaccination (96% of CD4 and 88% of CD8) were re-detected after the booster, suggesting that broad memory maintenance occurred. Because only a couple of donors were included in the study, the extent to which the findings can be generalized is limited.

As encoded in the germline V gene, CDR1 is KGHSH while CDR2 is LQKENI. The CDR3 holds 19 amino acids from the cysteine to the phenylalanine. Only the CDR3 part of the read is kept: 57 bases, read in frame from the first base. Relative to germline, V is missing 2 bases and J is missing 6 bases, with 18 bases of the junction outside any gene match. The V gene is TRBV18 and the J gene is TRBJ1-4; TRBD1 lines up with 7 middle nucleotides. Sequencing used PBMCs, obtained 5 days after the yellow fever booster vaccination. This receptor was taken from a man aged 25 to 40 who received the YFV17D yellow fever vaccine. The CDR3 corresponds to CASSPIASRGTTADEKLFF. The nucleotide sequence is TGTGCCAGCTCACCAATAGCGTCCAGGGGGACTACGGCGGATGAAAAACTGTTTTTT.